This passage covers 26 T cell receptor beta chains from one sample sequenced in a study of blood T cell repertoires in COVID-19. Some clones are missing from TCRdb's copy, which holds only in-frame ones; the method was immunoSEQ multiplex PCR. This sample has roughly 310,000 clones, with 88% found just once. Sequenced sample: peripheral blood. The receptors come from a woman aged 45-65 years with active or convalescent COVID-19.

This clone was counted a single time. The chain carries TRBV3-1 (or the pseudogene TRBV3-2) and TRBJ1-2, with 10 bases aligning to TRBD1. Unmatched junction bases numbered 8, after V lost 4 bases and J lost 3 bases. Germline CDR1 and CDR2: LGHDT and YNNKEL (reference sequence). The length of the CDR3 is 16 residues. CDR3 protein: CASSRTGTGAYYGYTF. For the CDR3, the DNA is TGTGCCAGCAGCCGAACCGGGACAGGGGCCTACTATGGCTACACCTTC.

The chain uses TRBV6-5 and TRBJ1-4, with a possible D match to TRBD1 (6 bases). With 4 bases removed from V and 8 bases from J, the gap between germline ends came to 14 bases. The CDR3 is 14 amino acids. The germline V gene encodes CDR1 MNHEY and CDR2 SVGAGI. CDR3 sequence (DNA): TGTGCCAGCAGTTTCCTAGACAGGACAGAAAAACTGTTTTTT. It codes for CASSFLDRTEKLFF.

The chain links TRBV5-1 to TRBJ2-7; D might be TRBD2 (5 bases). Germline loops: CDR1 SGHRS, CDR2 YFSETQ. Trimming shortened V by 1 base and J by 2 bases, and 16 bases separated the two germline ends. The CDR3 consists of 16 residues. CDR3 loop: CASSLSRGGRTYEQYF. In DNA form, the CDR3 reads TGCGCCAGCAGCTTGAGTCGAGGCGGGCGGACCTACGAGCAGTACTTC.

The CDR3 DNA follows: TGTGCCAGCAGCGACAGGGTAATAGAGACCCAGTACTTC. It codes for CASSDRVIETQYF. V gene TRBV25-1 combines with J gene TRBJ2-5; 7 bases are a match to TRBD1. The CDR3 is 13 amino acids. Trimming cost V 6 bases and J 4 bases; bases outside gene matches: 5. Germline loops: CDR1 MGHDK, CDR2 SYGVNS.

Only one count was recorded for this clone. The chain links TRBV30 to TRBJ1-2; 8 bases map to TRBD1. The V gene's germline CDR1 is GTSNPN and CDR2 SVGIG (reference sequence). This CDR3 spans 15 amino acids. The V segment lost 4 bases and the J segment 7 bases; nucleotides outside the gene matches: 14. CDR3 DNA: TGTGCCTGGACTACAGGGGGGGGGCGTCGTAGTGGCTACACCTTC. Encoded protein: CAWTTGGGRRSGYTF.

V is TRBV5-8 and J is TRBJ2-7, with D possibly matching TRBD2 (5 bases). Germline CDR1 SGHTS, CDR2 YDEGEE. The CDR3 loop spans 14 amino acids. V lost 0 bases to trimming and J lost 2 bases, with 9 bases between them. The CDR3 region has the DNA TGTGCCAGCAGCTTGGCCCGACTAACCTACGAGCAGTACTTC. The encoded protein is CASSLARLTYEQYF.

This clone was picked up one time. The chain is built from TRBV15 and TRBJ2-5; 7 nucleotides align to TRBD1. Per germline, CDR1 LNHNV and CDR2 YYDKDF (reference sequence). The CDR3 runs to 17 residues. Unmatched junction bases numbered 10, after V lost 0 bases and J lost 3 bases. The CDR3 here is CATSRERSRDSKETQYF. The CDR3 DNA follows: TGTGCCACCAGCAGAGAGAGATCCCGGGACAGCAAAGAGACCCAGTACTTC.

V usage is TRBV27 and J usage is TRBJ1-5; TRBD1 might be the D (5 bases). This CDR3 has 14 amino acids. Germline loops: CDR1 MNHEY, CDR2 SMNVEV (reference sequence). V was trimmed by 3 bases and J by 2 bases, leaving 8 bases between them. The CDR3 nucleotides read TGTGCCAGCAGTTTGGGGGGGGGCAATCAGCCCCAGCATTTT. This encodes CASSLGGGNQPQHF.

This chain uses TRBV10-3 with TRBJ2-2; TRBD2 matches at 9 bases. The CDR3 runs 20 residues. The V gene's germline CDR1 is ENHRY and CDR2 SYGVKD. V was clipped by 4 bases and J by 0 bases; unmatched bases: 15. CDR3 amino acids: CAISAHGARAGGTNTGELFF. CDR3 nucleotide sequence: TGTGCCATCAGTGCACACGGGGCTCGAGCGGGAGGTACGAACACCGGGGAGCTGTTTTTT.

The chain combines TRBV4-1 with TRBJ1-1, with D possibly being TRBD1 (6 bases). The CDR3 length is 14 residues. V was clipped by 1 base and J by 11 bases, with 17 bases between them. Germline V gene lookup returns CDR1 MGHRA and CDR2 YSYEKL. The CDR3 region is CASSQVTDRQGAFF. The CDR3 DNA reads as TGCGCCAGCAGCCAAGTAACCGACCGGCAGGGGGCTTTCTTT.

The chain employs TRBV20-1 and TRBJ1-1, with 11 positions matching TRBD1. The CDR3 runs 16 residues. CDR1 and CDR2 from the germline V gene are DFQATT and SNEGSKA (reference sequence). Trimming at V came to 3 bases and at J to 4 bases, leaving 10 bases not matched to a gene. Here the CDR3 reads CSASSWDRGTSTEAFF. The CDR3 nucleotides are TGCAGTGCTAGTTCCTGGGACAGGGGGACGTCCACTGAAGCTTTCTTT.

J is TRBJ1-2 and V is TRBV2, with D possibly TRBD1 on 5 matching bases. Trimming took off 7 bases at V and 8 bases at J, with 23 bases between the two ends. This CDR3 has 15 amino acids. Germline V gene data show CDR1 as SNHLY and CDR2 as FYNNEI. CDR3 protein: CASTVIQGSQGGYTF. CDR3 DNA sequence: TGTGCCAGCACTGTCATTCAGGGTTCGCAAGGCGGCTACACCTTC.

This chain links TRBV5-1 with TRBJ1-5; 8 positions match TRBD1. Germline values: CDR1 SGHRS, CDR2 YFSETQ. The junction had 10 bases not matched to a gene; V was cut back by 4 bases and J by 7 bases. The CDR3 extends over 15 amino acids. The DNA for the CDR3 is TGCGCCAGCAGCCCTCAGGGGGCGCGGGAGCAGCCCCAGCATTTT. Encoded protein: CASSPQGAREQPQHF.

The chain employs TRBV5-1 and TRBJ1-1; perhaps TRBD1 as D (6 bases). From germline, CDR1 is SGHRS and CDR2 YFSETQ. V dropped 5 bases and J dropped 1 base, with 12 bases sitting between them. The CDR3 has 14 residues. In DNA form, the CDR3 reads TGCGCCAGCAGTCGGGACAACTCGAACACTGAAGCTTTCTTT. The encoded protein is CASSRDNSNTEAFF.

V usage is TRBV6-5 and J usage is TRBJ1-5, with D maybe TRBD1 (5 bases). Germline lookup yields CDR1 MNHEY and CDR2 SVGAGI. The CDR3 is made up of 16 amino acids. Trimming cost V 2 bases and J 6 bases, with 17 bases left between them. This CDR3 reads CASSYGRAGPGQPQHF. Here the CDR3 DNA reads TGTGCCAGCAGTTACGGTAGGGCGGGACCCGGTCAGCCCCAGCATTTT.

V and J are TRBV5-6 and TRBJ1-2, with 8 bases that match TRBD1. V lost 5 bases to trimming and J lost 8 bases; unmatched junction nucleotides: 8. Germline CDR1 and CDR2: SGHDT and YYEEEE. This CDR3 has 13 residues. The CDR3 DNA sequence: TGTGCCAGCAGGACGGACAGGGCGGGCGGCTACACCTTC. It translates to CASRTDRAGGYTF.

V gene TRBV4-2 combines with J gene TRBJ2-1; 14 bases fit TRBD2. The V gene end was trimmed by 1 base and the J gene end by 2 bases; junction bases not matched to a gene: 16. This CDR3 contains 22 residues. Germline lookup yields CDR1 LGHNA and CDR2 YNFKEQ. CDR3 nucleotides: TGTGCCAGCAGCCAAGGCCCTACCGCGGGACTAGCGGGAGAAGTTACCTACAATGAGCAGTTCTTC. It encodes CASSQGPTAGLAGEVTYNEQFF.

The chain uses TRBV30 and TRBJ1-2; 9 nucleotides match TRBD1. The ends lost 2 bases at V and 5 bases at J; junction bases unmatched: 12. This CDR3 is 16 amino acids long. CDR1 GTSNPN and CDR2 SVGIG come from the germline V gene (reference sequence). CDR3 sequence (DNA): TGTGCCTGGAGTCCCGGGACAGGGAGCTCATGGTATGGCTACACCTTC. Residues: CAWSPGTGSSWYGYTF.

This sequence joins TRBV9 and TRBJ1-3; 7 bases are shared with TRBD1. CDR3 size: 16 residues. V lost 4 bases, J lost 2 bases, and 9 bases stayed unmatched. Germline CDR1 and CDR2: SGDLS and YYNGEE. The CDR3 loop is CASSSQYRGPGNTIYF. The CDR3 DNA sequence: TGTGCCAGCAGCTCGCAATACAGGGGACCTGGAAACACCATATATTTT.

This chain joins TRBV5-1 and TRBJ2-3; TRBD1 matches 9 bases. J was trimmed by 2 bases and V by 1 base; bases with no gene match: 11. The CDR3 consists of 18 residues. Germline V gene sequence: CDR1 SGHRS, CDR2 YFSETQ. CDR3 nucleotide sequence: TGCGCCAGCAGCTTGAAGCTCACAGGGGGCGGTTTCACAGATACGCAGTATTTT. This sequence encodes CASSLKLTGGGFTDTQYF.

This chain joins TRBV10-2 and TRBJ2-7, with D hard to call. The CDR3 runs 13 residues. V was trimmed by 0 bases and J by 0 bases, leaving 3 bases between them. The germline CDR1 and CDR2 sequences are WSHSY and SAAADI. The CDR3 loop is CASSESSSYEQYF. DNA for the CDR3: TGCGCCAGCAGTGAGTCCAGCTCCTACGAGCAGTACTTC.

The chain uses TRBV5-4 and TRBJ2-7; perhaps TRBD2 as D (6 bases). Trimming took 4 bases from V and 5 from J, leaving 13 bases between them. CDR3 length: 13 residues. Germline loops: CDR1 SGHNT, CDR2 YYREEE (reference sequence). The CDR3 nucleotides are TGTGCCAGCAGCCCGTCCGGAGGGAACGAGCAGTACTTC. It is translated as CASSPSGGNEQYF. The whole variable domain, remainder taken from reference TRBV5-4 and TRBJ2-7, is ETGVTQSPTHLIKTRGQQVTLRCSSQSGHNTVSWYQQALGQGPQFIFQYYREEENGRGNFPPRFSGLQFPNYSSELNVNALELDDSALYLCASSPSGGNEQYFGPGTRLTVT.

This CDR3 is CASSLLPISNTEAFF. The CDR3 bases are TGTGCCAGCAGCTTACTTCCAATCTCGAACACTGAAGCTTTCTTT. This rearrangement joins TRBV5-6 to TRBJ1-1, with no clear D. With 2 bases removed from V and 1 base from J, the gap between germline ends came to 12 bases. Germline loops: CDR1 SGHDT, CDR2 YYEEEE. CDR3 length: 15 residues.

About this clone itself: Other DNA sequences in the sample encode the same CDR3. The CDR3 nucleotides are TGTGCCAGCAGCCCCGGGTATGGCTACACCTTC. This encodes CASSPGYGYTF. The chain employs TRBV12-3 or TRBV12-4 and TRBJ1-2; no firm D call. The CDR3 sequence is 11 residues long. V dropped 6 bases and J dropped 5 bases, with 7 bases sitting between them.

The chain links TRBV29-1 to TRBJ2-2; 9 bases are shared with TRBD1. With V trimmed by 7 bases and J by 5 bases, 5 bases remained unmatched. Germline loops: CDR1 SQVTM, CDR2 ANQGSEA. CDR3 length equals 13 residues. The CDR3 is CSGDRGETGELFF. The CDR3 region has the DNA TGCAGCGGAGACAGGGGGGAAACCGGGGAGCTGTTTTTT.

A note on this clone: An end of the junction does not agree with germline; a read error may underlie this. The CDR3 loop reads CASSLHSGRGNYNEQFF. CDR3 DNA sequence: TGTGCTAGCAGCCTTCATAGCGGGAGAGGTAACTACAATGAGCAGTTCTTC. V gene TRBV7-7 combines with J gene TRBJ2-1; 9 bases are a match to TRBD2. The CDR3 totals 17 residues. Germline CDR1 is SSHAT and CDR2 is FNYEAQ (reference sequence).